This is a list of T cell receptor beta chains from one sample in a study of blood T cell repertoires in COVID-19. Some clones are missing from TCRdb's copy, which holds only in-frame ones; the method was immunoSEQ multiplex PCR. The table includes 100,000 to 150,000 clones, less than 90% detected once. The source material was peripheral blood. These receptors were collected from an elderly man with active or convalescent COVID-19. The CDR3 runs from the conserved cysteine through the conserved F or W. The D gene is left open where the match is weak. Only part of the rows carry a size: once, few, many, or a class if the clone is expanded.

clone_size	cdr3_length	v_call	j_call	d_call	cdr3_aa	cdr3_nt
NA	14	TRBV5-6	TRBJ2-3	TRBD1	CASSNRQGADTQYF	TGTGCCAGCAGCAACCGACAGGGGGCAGATACGCAGTATTTT
once	15	TRBV27	TRBJ1-4	NA	CASSPQGATNEKLFF	TGTGCCAGCAGCCCCCAGGGTGCAACTAATGAAAAACTGTTTTTT
NA	16	TRBV4-1	TRBJ1-6	TRBD1	CASSLIAGTGNSPLHF	TGCGCCAGCAGCTTAATCGCCGGGACAGGGAATTCACCCCTCCACTTT
NA	15	TRBV30	TRBJ1-5	NA	CAWSVPRTGRKTQHF	TGTGCCTGGAGTGTACCCAGAACGGGTAGGAAGACCCAGCATTTT
NA	15	TRBV18	TRBJ2-1	TRBD2	CASSPWTSSYNEQFF	TGTGCCAGCTCACCCTGGACTAGCTCCTACAATGAGCAGTTCTTC
NA	15	TRBV5-4	TRBJ1-4	TRBD1	CASSRDRGRGEKLFF	TGTGCCAGCAGCCGGGACAGGGGAAGAGGAGAAAAACTGTTTTTT
few	15	TRBV30	TRBJ1-5	TRBD1	CAWREPGQAYRPQHF	TGTGCCTGGAGGGAACCGGGACAGGCGTACCGGCCCCAGCATTTT
few	17	TRBV19	TRBJ1-2	TRBD1	CASSLPLIPGQGNGYTF	TGTGCCAGTAGTCTCCCCCTTATACCGGGACAGGGGAATGGCTACACCTTC
NA	13	TRBV9	TRBJ1-1	NA	CASSVTANTEAFF	TGTGCCAGCAGCGTAACAGCGAACACTGAAGCTTTCTTT
few	16	TRBV9	TRBJ1-2	TRBD1	CASSVEGDRGRVGYTF	TGTGCCAGCAGCGTAGAGGGGGACAGGGGGCGAGTTGGCTACACCTTC
once	14	TRBV10-1	TRBJ1-1	NA	CASRTDSDRTEAFF	TGCGCCAGTCGAACGGACAGCGACCGAACTGAAGCTTTCTTT
NA	14	TRBV6-1	TRBJ1-5	NA	CASSEQGKGQPQHF	TGTGCCAGCAGTGAGCAGGGAAAGGGTCAGCCCCAGCATTTT
NA	14	TRBV7-2	TRBJ2-1	TRBD2	CASSWRMTSSEQFF	TGTGCCAGCAGCTGGAGAATGACTAGCTCTGAGCAGTTCTTC
NA	18	TRBV5-1	TRBJ1-1	TRBD1	CASSDLDRGETMNTEAFF	TGCGCCAGCAGCGATCTCGACAGGGGAGAAACCATGAACACTGAAGCTTTCTTT
NA	14	TRBV6-5	TRBJ1-1	NA	CASSSPGTNTEAFF	TGTGCCAGCAGTTCTCCCGGGACTAACACTGAAGCTTTCTTT
NA	16	TRBV19	TRBJ1-1	TRBD1	CASSWRWDRVNTEAFF	TGTGCCAGTAGCTGGAGATGGGACAGGGTGAACACTGAAGCTTTCTTT
NA	14	TRBV5-4	TRBJ2-3	NA	CASRARENTDTQYF	TGTGCCAGCAGAGCACGGGAAAACACAGATACGCAGTATTTT